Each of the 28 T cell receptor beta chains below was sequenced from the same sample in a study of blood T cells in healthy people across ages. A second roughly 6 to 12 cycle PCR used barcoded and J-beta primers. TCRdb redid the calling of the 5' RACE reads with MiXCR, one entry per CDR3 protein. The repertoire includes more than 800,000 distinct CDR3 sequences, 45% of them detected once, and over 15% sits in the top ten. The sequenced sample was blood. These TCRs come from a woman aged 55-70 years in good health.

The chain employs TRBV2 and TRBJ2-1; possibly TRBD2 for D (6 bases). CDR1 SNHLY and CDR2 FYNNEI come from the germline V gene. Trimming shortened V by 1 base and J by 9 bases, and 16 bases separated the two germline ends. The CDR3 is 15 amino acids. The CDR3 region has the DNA TGTGCCAGCAGTGAAGGGGTAGCGGCCCTCGGTGAGCAGTTCTTC. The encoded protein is CASSEGVAALGEQFF. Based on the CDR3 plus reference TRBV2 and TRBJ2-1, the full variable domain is EPEVTQTPSHQVTQMGQEVILRCVPISNHLYFYWYRQILGQKVEFLVSFYNNEISEKSEIFDDQFSVERPDGSNFTLKIRSTKLEDSAMYFCASSEGVAALGEQFFGPGTRLTVL.

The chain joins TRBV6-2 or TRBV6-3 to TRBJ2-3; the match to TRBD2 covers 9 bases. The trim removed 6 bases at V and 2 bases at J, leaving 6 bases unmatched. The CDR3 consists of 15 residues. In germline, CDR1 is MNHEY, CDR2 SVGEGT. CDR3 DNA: TGTGCCAGCAGCCGACTAGCGGACCTCACAGATACGCAGTATTTT. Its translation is CASSRLADLTDTQYF.

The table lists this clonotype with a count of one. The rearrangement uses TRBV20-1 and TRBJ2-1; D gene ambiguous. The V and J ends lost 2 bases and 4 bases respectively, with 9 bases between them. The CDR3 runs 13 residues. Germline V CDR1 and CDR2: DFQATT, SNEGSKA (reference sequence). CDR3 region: CSARPSTYNEQFF. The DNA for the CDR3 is TGCAGTGCTAGACCCAGCACATACAATGAGCAGTTCTTC.

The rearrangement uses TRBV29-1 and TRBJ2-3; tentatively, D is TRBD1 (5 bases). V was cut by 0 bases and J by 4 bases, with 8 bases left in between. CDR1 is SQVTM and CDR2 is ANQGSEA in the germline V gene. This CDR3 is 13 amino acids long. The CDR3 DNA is TGCAGCGTTGAAGATAGGGGATCAGATACGCAGTATTTT. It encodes CSVEDRGSDTQYF.

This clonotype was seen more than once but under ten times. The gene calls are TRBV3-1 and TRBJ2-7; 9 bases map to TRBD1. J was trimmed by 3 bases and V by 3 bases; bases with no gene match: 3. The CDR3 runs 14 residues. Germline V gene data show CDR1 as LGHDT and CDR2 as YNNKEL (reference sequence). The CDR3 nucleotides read TGTGCCAGCAGCCACCGGGACAGGGACTACGAGCAGTACTTC. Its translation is CASSHRDRDYEQYF.

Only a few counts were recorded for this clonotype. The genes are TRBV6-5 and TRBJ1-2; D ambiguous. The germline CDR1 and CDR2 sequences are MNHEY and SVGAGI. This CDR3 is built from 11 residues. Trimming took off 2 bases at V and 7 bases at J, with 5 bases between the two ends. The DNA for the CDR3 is TGTGCCAGCAGTTACCAAGGTGGCTACACCTTC. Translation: CASSYQGGYTF.

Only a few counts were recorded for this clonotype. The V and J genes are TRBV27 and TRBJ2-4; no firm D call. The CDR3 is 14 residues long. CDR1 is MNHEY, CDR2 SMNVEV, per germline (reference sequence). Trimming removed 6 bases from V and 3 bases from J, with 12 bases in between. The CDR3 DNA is TGTGCCAGCAGGGCCGGTCTCGTCAAAAACATTCAGTACTTC. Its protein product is CASRAGLVKNIQYF.

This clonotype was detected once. The CDR3 loop is CASSWGQAEQETQYF. The CDR3 DNA sequence: TGTGCCAGCAGCTGGGGGCAGGCTGAACAAGAGACCCAGTACTTC. The V call is TRBV7-9, the J call TRBJ2-5; D might be TRBD1 (6 bases). Deletions cut 4 bases from V and 2 bases from J, with 14 bases between. Per germline, CDR1 SEHNR and CDR2 FQNEAQ (reference sequence). The CDR3 sequence is 15 residues long.

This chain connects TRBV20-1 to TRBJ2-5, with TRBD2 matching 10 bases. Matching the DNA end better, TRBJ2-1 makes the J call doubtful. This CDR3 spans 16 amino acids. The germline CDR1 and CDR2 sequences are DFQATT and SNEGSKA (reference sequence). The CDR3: CSASDPAGGHQETQFF. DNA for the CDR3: TGCAGTGCTAGTGACCCAGCGGGAGGGCACCAAGAGACCCAGTTCTTC.

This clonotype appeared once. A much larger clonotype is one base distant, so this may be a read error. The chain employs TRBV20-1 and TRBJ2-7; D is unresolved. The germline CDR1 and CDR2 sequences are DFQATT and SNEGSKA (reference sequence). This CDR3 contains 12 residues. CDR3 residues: CRARVVPYEQYF. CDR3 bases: TGCAGGGCTAGAGTTGTCCCCTACGAGCAGTACTTC.

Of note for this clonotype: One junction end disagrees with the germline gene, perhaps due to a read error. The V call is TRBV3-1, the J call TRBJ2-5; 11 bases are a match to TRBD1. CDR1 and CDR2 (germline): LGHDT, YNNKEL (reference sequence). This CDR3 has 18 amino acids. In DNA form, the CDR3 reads TGTGCCGGCAGCCTGAGGACAGGGGGCGACCCAGAGGGGAAGACCCAGTACTTC. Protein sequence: CAGSLRTGGDPEGKTQYF.

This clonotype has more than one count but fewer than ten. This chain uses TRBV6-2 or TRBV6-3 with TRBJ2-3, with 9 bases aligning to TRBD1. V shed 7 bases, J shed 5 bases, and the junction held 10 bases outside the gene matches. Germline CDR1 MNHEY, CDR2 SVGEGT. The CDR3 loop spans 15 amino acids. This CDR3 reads CASTDRGSGVDTQYF. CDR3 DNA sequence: TGTGCCAGCACGGACAGGGGAAGTGGGGTAGATACGCAGTATTTT.

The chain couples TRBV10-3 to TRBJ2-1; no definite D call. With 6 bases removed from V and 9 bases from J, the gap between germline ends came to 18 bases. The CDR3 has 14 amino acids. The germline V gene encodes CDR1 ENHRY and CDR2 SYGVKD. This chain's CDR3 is CAIRDELQVPEQFF. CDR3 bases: TGTGCCATCAGGGACGAATTGCAGGTCCCTGAGCAGTTCTTC.

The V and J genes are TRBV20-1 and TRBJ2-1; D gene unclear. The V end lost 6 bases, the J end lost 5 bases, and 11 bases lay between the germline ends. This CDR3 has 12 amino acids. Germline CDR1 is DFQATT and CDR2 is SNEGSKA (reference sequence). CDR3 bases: TGCAGTGCCCCCGACAAGAACAATGAGCAGTTCTTC. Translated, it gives CSAPDKNNEQFF.

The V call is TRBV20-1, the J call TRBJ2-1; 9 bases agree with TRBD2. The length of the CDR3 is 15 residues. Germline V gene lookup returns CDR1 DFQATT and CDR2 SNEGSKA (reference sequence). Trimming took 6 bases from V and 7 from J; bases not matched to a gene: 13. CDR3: CSASGGKGLRNEQFF. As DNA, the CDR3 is TGCAGTGCAAGCGGGGGGAAGGGTTTGCGGAATGAGCAGTTCTTC.

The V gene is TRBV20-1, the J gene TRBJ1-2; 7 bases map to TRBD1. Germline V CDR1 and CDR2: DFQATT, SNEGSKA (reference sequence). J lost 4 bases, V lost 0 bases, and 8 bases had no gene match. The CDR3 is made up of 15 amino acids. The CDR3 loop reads CSAREATGTGYGYTF. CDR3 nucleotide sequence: TGCAGTGCTAGAGAGGCGACAGGGACGGGCTATGGCTACACCTTC.

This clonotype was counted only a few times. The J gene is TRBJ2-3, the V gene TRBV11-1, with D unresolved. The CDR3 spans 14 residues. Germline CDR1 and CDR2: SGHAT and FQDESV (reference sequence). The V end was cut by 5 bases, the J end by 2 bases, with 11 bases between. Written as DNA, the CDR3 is TGTGCCAGCAGCCCGACGGCCACCACAGATACGCAGTATTTT. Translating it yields CASSPTATTDTQYF.

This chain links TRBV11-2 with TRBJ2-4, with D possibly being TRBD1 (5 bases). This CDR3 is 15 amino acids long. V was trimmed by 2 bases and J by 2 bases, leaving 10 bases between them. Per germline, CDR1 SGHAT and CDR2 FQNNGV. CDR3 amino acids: CASSLSRVPKNIQYF. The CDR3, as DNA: TGTGCCAGCAGCTTAAGCAGGGTCCCCAAAAACATTCAGTACTTC.

As DNA, the CDR3 is TGTGCCACCAGCGCCCGGGGGATTGCCAAAAACATTCAGTACTTC. Residues: CATSARGIAKNIQYF. The V gene is TRBV15, the J gene TRBJ2-4, with D possibly TRBD2 on 6 matching bases. This CDR3 contains 15 residues. The V end lost 5 bases, the J end lost 1 base, and 12 bases lay between the germline ends. From germline, CDR1 is LNHNV and CDR2 YYDKDF (reference sequence).

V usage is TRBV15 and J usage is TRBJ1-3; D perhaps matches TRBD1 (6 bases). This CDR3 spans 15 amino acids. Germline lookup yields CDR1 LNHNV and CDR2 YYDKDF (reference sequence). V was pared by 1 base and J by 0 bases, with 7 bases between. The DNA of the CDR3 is TGTGCCACCAGCAGAGGGGACATCTCTGGAAACACCATATATTTT. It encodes CATSRGDISGNTIYF.

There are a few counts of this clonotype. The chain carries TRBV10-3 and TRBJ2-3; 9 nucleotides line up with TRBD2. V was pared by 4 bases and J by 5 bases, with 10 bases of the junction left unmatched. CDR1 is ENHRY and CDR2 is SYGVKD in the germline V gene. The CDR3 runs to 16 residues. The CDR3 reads CAISATLAGVEDTQYF. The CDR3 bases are TGTGCCATCAGTGCTACGTTAGCGGGAGTCGAAGATACGCAGTATTTT.

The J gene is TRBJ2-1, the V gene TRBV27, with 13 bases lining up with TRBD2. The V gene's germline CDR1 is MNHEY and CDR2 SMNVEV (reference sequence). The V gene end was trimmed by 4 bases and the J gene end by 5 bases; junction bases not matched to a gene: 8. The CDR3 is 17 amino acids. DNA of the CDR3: TGTGCCAGCAGTTCCCCGACTAGCGGGAGGTACGACAATGAGCAGTTCTTC. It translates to CASSSPTSGRYDNEQFF.

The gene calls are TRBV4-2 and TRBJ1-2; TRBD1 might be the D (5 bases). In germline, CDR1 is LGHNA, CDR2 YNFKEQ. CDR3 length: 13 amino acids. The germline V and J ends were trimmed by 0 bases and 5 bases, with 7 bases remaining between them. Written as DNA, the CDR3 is TGTGCCAGCAGCCAAGAAAAGGGGTATGGCTACACCTTC. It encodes CASSQEKGYGYTF.

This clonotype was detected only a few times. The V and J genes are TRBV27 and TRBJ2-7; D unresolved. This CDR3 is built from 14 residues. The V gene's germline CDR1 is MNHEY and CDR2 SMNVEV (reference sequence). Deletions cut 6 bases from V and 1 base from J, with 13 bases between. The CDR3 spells CASSRPGPSYEQYF. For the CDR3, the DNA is TGTGCCAGCAGCCGCCCCGGGCCTTCCTACGAGCAGTACTTC.

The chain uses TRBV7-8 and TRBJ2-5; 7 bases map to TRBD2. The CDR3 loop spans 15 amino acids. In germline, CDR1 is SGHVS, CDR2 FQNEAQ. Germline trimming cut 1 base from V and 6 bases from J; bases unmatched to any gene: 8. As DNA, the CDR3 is TGTGCCAGCAGCTTAGGGGGGGAGGGCCTTAAGACCCAGTACTTC. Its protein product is CASSLGGEGLKTQYF.

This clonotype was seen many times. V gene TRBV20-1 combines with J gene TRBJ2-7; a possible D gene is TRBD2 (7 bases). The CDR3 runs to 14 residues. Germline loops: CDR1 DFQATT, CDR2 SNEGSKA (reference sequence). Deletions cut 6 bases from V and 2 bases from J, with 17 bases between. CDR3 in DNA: TGCAGTGCCTCTCGGCAGGGGAGGGCCTACGAGCAGTACTTC. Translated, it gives CSASRQGRAYEQYF.

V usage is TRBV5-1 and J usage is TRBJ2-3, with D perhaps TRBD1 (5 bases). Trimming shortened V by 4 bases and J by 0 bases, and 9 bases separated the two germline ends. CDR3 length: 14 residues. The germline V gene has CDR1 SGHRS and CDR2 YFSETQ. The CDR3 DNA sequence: TGCGCCAGCAGCCCAGGGATGAGCACAGATACGCAGTATTTT. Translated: CASSPGMSTDTQYF.

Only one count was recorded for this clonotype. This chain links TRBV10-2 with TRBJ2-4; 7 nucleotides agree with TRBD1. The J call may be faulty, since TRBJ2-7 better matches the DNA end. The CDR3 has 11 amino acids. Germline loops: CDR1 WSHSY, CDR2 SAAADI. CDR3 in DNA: TGCGCCAGCAAGGGGGCGGGCGAGCAGTACTTC. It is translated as CASKGAGEQYF.